This TCR beta chain was retrieved from a study of blood T cell repertoires in COVID-19 (dated by TCRdb to the early 2020s). Regarding the complete study: The collaborator samples originated in the United States, Italy and Spain and spanned the acute and convalescent phases of COVID-19. The prospective study material was composed of cDNA or gDNA derived from T cells, B-cell-depleted T cells, or PBMCs. The dataset comprised deeply sampled blood TCRbeta repertoires from subjects exposed to, actively infected with, or recovered from COVID-19. The repertoires were released in a freely available public database intended as a resource for research on the immune response to SARS-CoV-2. The samples were drawn from the first 160 participants of the ongoing ImmuneRACE study and from 1,254 subjects provided by 6 global collaborators. A de-identified subject ID, COVID-19 status, age in years and sex were almost always included in the sample metadata. Where HLA class I and class II types were available, the types were taken from metadata supplied by the sample provider, not from assay-based typing. General conclusions and limits of the study: Clinical and demographic metadata were provided uncurated, with the amount varying by source and participant.

In the prospective study, participants were about 18 to 95 years old, resided in 20 to 30 geographic areas of the United States, and were enrolled through a virtual design. In the prospective study, cohorts were assigned on the basis of participant-reported clinical history obtained from a screening survey and a study questionnaire. Recovered participants in ImmuneRACE Cohort 3 were defined as having two consecutive negative NP/OP PCR tests, clearance from a healthcare professional, or resolution of symptoms. Mobile phlebotomists in the prospective study collected whole blood, serum and a nasopharyngeal or oropharyngeal swab from every participant. Participants in the prospective study had the option to provide additional blood draws and questionnaires over a roughly two-month period. Before DNA extraction, prospective study blood samples were shipped either frozen or at room temperature. From a lookup of the germline V gene (reference sequence), CDR1 and CDR2 are LNHDA and SQIVND. Reading from cysteine to phenylalanine, the CDR3 counts 15 amino acids. Only CDR3 DNA remains: 45 bases, in frame from the first base. Trimming takes 4 bases from V and 2 bases from J, and the germline ends sit 12 bases apart.

The immunoSEQ Assay, a bias-controlled multiplex PCR, was used to amplify TCRbeta CDR3 regions from genomic DNA. The authors' pipeline ran thus. The number of nucleated cells in each sample was estimated by amplification of reference gene primers within the assay. To quantify the absolute abundance of each unique TCRbeta CDR3 rearrangement, sequence reads were collapsed and filtered. For each sample, productive Simpson clonality was calculated as the square root of Simpson's diversity index across productive rearrangements. TCRdb limited this immuneACCESS table to in-frame rearrangements with V and J called. A share of clones is missing; checked studies link under half to unresolved V genes, and the rest is unexplained. V, J and clone size reflect that table, while D and trimming were determined from the DNA. The sample records approximately 250,000 clones, around 89% of which are singletons. Of the sample, 4.1% is held by the ten largest clones.

There are a few counts of this clone. What antigen it recognizes has not been identified. No per-base quality is available; no much larger clone lies one base away. The chain joins TRBV19 to TRBJ1-3, with TRBD1 tentatively as D gene (5 bases match). Sequencing input: PBMCs or T cells enriched from blood (not recorded which). The sequence came from a woman aged 25 to 39 who had recovered from COVID-19. In nucleotides, the sequence is TGTGCCAGTAGTAGAATACCAGGGACTGGAAACACCATATATTTT. Its translation reads: CASSRIPGTGNTIYF. With the rest looked up from the reference TRBV19 and TRBJ1-3 genes rather than sequenced, the full variable domain is DGGITQSPKYLFRKEGQNVTLSCEQNLNHDAMYWYRQDPGQGLRLIYYSQIVNDFQKGDIAEGYSVSREKKESFPLTVTSAQKNPTAFYLCASSRIPGTGNTIYFGEGSWLTVV.